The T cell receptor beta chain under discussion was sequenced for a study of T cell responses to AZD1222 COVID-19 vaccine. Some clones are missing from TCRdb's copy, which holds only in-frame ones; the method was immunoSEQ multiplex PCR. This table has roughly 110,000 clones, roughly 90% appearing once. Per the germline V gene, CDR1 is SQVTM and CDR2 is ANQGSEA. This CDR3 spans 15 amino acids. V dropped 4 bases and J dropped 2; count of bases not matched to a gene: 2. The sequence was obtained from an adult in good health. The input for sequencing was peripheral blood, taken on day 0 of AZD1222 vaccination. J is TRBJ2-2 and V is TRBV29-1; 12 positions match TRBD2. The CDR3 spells CSVGTSGTNTGELFF. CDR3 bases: TGCAGCGTTGGGACTAGCGGGACAAACACCGGGGAGCTGTTTTTT.